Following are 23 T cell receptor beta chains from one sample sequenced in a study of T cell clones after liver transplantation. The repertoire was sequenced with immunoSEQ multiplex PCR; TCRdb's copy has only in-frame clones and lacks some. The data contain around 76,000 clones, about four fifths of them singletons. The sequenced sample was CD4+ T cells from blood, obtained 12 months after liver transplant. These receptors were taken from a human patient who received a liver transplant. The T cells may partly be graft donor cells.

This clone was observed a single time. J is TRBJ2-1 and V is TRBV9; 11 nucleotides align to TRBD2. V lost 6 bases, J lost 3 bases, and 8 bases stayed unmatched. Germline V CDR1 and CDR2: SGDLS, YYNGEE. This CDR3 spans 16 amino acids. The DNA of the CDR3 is TGTGCCAGCACCCCACGGGGGACTAGCGGCTACAATGAGCAGTTCTTC. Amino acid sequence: CASTPRGTSGYNEQFF. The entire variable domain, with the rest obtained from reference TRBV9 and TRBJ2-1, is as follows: DSGVTQTPKHLITATGQRVTLRCSPRSGDLSVYWYQQSLDQGLQFLIQYYNGEERAKGNILERFSAQQFPDLHSELNLSSLELGDSALYFCASTPRGTSGYNEQFFGPGTRLTVL.

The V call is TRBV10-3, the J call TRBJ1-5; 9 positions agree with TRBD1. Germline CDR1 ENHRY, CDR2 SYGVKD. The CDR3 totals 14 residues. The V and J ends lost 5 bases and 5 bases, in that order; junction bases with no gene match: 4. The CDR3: CAISQTGGDQPQHF. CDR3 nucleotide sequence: TGTGCCATCAGTCAAACAGGGGGCGATCAGCCCCAGCATTTT.

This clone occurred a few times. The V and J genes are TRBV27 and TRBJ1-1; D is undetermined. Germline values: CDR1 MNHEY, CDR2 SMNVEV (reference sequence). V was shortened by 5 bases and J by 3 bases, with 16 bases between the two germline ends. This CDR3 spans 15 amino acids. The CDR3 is CASSPSYWRDTEAFF. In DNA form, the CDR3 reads TGTGCCAGCAGTCCCTCTTATTGGAGGGACACTGAAGCTTTCTTT.

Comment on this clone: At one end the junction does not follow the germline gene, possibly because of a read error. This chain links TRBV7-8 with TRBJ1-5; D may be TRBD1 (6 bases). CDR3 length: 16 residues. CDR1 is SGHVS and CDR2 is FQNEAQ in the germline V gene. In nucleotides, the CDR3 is TGTGCCAGCAGCTCCCGAGGGGGGGCGGGGAATCCGCCCCAGCATTTT. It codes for CASSSRGGAGNPPQHF.

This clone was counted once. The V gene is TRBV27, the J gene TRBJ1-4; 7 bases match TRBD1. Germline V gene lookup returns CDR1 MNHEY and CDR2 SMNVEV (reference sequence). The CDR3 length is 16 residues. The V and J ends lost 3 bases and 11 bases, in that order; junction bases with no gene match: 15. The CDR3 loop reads CASSFRPDRRLWKLFF. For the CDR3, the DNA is TGTGCCAGCAGTTTCCGCCCGGACAGGAGATTGTGGAAACTGTTTTTT.

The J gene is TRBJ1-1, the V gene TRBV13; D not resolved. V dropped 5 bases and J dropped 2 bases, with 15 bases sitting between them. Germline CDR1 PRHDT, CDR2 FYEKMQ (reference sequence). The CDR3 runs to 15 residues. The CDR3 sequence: CASSPLGGRNTEAFF. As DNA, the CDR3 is TGTGCCAGCAGCCCTCTGGGAGGAAGAAACACTGAAGCTTTCTTT.

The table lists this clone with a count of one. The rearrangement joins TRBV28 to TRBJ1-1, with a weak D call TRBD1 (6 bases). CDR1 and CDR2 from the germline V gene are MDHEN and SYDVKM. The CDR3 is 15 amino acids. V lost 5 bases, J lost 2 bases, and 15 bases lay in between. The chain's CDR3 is CASSPGDTSNTEAFF. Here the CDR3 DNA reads TGTGCCAGCAGTCCGGGGGACACCTCAAACACTGAAGCTTTCTTT.

For the CDR3, the DNA is TGTGCCAGCAGCTTAAGGGGCGGAAACACCATATATTTT. Translated, it gives CASSLRGGNTIYF. The chain carries TRBV7-8 and TRBJ1-3, with a weak D call TRBD1 (5 bases). CDR1 is SGHVS, CDR2 FQNEAQ, per germline. The CDR3 totals 13 residues. V was shortened by 2 bases and J by 4 bases, with 6 bases between the two germline ends.

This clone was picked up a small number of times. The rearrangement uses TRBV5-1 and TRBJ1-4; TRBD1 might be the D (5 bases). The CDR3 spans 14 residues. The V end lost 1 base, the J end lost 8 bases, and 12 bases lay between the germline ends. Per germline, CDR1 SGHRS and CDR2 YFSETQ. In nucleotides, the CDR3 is TGCGCCAGCAGCTTGTCTGGGGGTTTCGAAAAACTGTTTTTT. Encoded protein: CASSLSGGFEKLFF.

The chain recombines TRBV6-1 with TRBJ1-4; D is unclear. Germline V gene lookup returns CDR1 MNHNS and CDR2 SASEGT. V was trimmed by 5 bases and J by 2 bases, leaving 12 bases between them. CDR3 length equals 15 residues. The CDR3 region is CASSPTAGTNEKLFF. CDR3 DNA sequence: TGTGCCAGCAGTCCGACCGCCGGTACTAATGAAAAACTGTTTTTT.

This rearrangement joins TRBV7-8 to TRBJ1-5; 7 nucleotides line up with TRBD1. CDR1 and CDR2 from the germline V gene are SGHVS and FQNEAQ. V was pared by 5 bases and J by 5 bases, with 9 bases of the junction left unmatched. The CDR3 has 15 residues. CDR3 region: CASSPPGGSDQPQHF. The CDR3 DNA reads TGTGCCAGCAGCCCCCCAGGGGGTTCCGATCAGCCCCAGCATTTT. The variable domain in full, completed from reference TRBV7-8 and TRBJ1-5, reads GAGVSQSPRYKVAKRGQDVALRCDPISGHVSLFWYQQALGQGPEFLTYFQNEAQLDKSGLPSDRFFAERPEGSVSTLKIQRTQQEDSAVYLCASSPPGGSDQPQHFGDGTRLSIL.

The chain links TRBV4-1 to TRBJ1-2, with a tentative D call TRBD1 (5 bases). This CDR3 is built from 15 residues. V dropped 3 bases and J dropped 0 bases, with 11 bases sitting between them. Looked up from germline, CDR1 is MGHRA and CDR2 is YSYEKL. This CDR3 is CASSQAGGANYGYTF. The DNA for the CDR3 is TGCGCCAGCAGCCAGGCCGGGGGTGCTAACTATGGCTACACCTTC.

CDR3 region: CASSWTSEEKLFF. The DNA for the CDR3 is TGTGCCAGCAGTTGGACCTCGGAAGAAAAACTGTTTTTT. This chain uses TRBV28 with TRBJ1-4, with unresolved D. The germline V gene has CDR1 MDHEN and CDR2 SYDVKM. The CDR3 contains 13 residues. V lost 4 bases and J lost 8, with 11 bases in between.

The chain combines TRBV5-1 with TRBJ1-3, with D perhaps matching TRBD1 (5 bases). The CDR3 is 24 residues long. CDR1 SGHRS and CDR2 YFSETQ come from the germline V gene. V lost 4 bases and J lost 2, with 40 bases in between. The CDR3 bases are TGCGCCAGCAGCCCCCAGGGCCGGGACCTGAACCCGTCTTCTCCCGGGACGGCTGGAAACACCATATATTTT. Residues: CASSPQGRDLNPSSPGTAGNTIYF.

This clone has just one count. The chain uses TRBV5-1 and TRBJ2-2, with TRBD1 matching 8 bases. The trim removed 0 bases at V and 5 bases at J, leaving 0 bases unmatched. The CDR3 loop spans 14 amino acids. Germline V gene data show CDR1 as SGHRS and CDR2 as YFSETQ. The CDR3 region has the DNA TGCGCCAGCAGCTTGGGACAGGGGACCGGGGAGCTGTTTTTT. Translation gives CASSLGQGTGELFF.

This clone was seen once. CDR3 DNA sequence: TGTGCCAGCAGCTTAGATGGACTCGTATACTACGAGCAGTACTTC. Its protein is CASSLDGLVYYEQYF. The chain employs TRBV7-2 and TRBJ2-7; D perhaps matches TRBD2 (5 bases). The CDR3 contains 15 residues. The germline V gene has CDR1 SGHTA and CDR2 FQGNSA. Trimming left V 1 base short and J 3 bases short, with 13 bases between.

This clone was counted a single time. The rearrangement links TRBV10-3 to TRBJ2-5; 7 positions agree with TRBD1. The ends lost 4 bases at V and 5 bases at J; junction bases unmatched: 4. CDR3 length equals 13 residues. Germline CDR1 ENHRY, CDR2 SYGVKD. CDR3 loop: CAISVGGGETQYF. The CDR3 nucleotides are TGTGCCATCAGTGTAGGGGGCGGGGAGACCCAGTACTTC.

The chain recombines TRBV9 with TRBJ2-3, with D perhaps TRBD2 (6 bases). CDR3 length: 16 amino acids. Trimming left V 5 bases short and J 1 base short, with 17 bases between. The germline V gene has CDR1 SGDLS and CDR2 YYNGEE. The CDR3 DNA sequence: TGTGCCAGCAGTCTTACCGGAGGAGGGCGCACAGATACGCAGTATTTT. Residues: CASSLTGGGRTDTQYF.

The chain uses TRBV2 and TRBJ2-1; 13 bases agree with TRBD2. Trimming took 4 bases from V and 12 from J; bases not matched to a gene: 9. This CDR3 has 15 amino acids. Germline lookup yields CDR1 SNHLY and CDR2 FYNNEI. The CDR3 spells CASSGGLAGDPTQFF. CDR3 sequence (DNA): TGTGCCAGCAGTGGTGGACTAGCGGGAGACCCCACGCAGTTCTTC.

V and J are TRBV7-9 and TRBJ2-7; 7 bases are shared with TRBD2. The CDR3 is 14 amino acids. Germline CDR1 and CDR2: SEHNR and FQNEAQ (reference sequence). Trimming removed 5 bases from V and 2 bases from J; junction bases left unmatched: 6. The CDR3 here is CASSRLAEPYEQYF. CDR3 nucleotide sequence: TGTGCCAGCAGCCGACTAGCAGAACCCTACGAGCAGTACTTC. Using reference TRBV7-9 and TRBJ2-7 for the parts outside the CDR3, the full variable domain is DTGVSQNPRHKITKRGQNVTFRCDPISEHNRLYWYRQTLGQGPEFLTYFQNEAQLEKSRLLSDRFSAERPKGSFSTLEIQRTEQGDSAMYLCASSRLAEPYEQYFGPGTRLTVT.

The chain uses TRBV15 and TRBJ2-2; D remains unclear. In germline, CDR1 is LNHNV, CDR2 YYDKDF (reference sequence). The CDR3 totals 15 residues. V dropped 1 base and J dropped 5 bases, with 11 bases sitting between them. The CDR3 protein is CATSRGGLKTGELFF. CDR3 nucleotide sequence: TGTGCCACCAGCAGAGGGGGTCTAAAAACCGGGGAGCTGTTTTTT.

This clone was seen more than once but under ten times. The CDR3 DNA reads TGTGCCAGCAGCTACGCCGGCAGCATGAACACTGAAGCTTTCTTT. Its protein product is CASSYAGSMNTEAFF. The V call is TRBV7-9, the J call TRBJ1-1; D gene ambiguous. In germline, CDR1 is SEHNR, CDR2 FQNEAQ (reference sequence). The V gene lost 4 bases and the J gene lost 0 bases, with 12 bases spanning the gap. The CDR3 is 15 amino acids.

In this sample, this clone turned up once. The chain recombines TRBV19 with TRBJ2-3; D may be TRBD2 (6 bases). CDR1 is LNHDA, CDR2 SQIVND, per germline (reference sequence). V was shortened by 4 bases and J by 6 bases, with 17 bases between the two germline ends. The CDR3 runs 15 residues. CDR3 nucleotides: TGTGCCAGTAGTAGAGCGAGACGGGAGTGGGATACGCAGTATTTT. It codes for CASSRARREWDTQYF.